This T cell receptor beta chain was observed in a study of blood T cell repertoires in COVID-19. Study overall: Sites in the United States, Italy and Spain provided acute and convalescent COVID-19 samples.

This table comes from immunoSEQ multiplex PCR, and its TCRdb copy is limited to in-frame clones, with some not included. The sample includes around 40,000 clones, approximately 85% seen only once; the top ten take approximately 15%. This CDR3 is built from 13 residues. Trimming removed 8 bases from V and 7 bases from J, with 15 bases in between. CDR1 SNHLY and CDR2 FYNNEI come from the germline V gene. This chain connects TRBV2 to TRBJ1-5, with TRBD1 as a possible D gene (5 bases). Material: peripheral blood. The TCR originated in a human donor in a cohort sampled during active COVID-19. CDR3 nucleotides: TGTGCCAGCCGGCCGGGGGTAGGGCAGCCCCAGCATTTT. Protein product: CASRPGVGQPQHF.